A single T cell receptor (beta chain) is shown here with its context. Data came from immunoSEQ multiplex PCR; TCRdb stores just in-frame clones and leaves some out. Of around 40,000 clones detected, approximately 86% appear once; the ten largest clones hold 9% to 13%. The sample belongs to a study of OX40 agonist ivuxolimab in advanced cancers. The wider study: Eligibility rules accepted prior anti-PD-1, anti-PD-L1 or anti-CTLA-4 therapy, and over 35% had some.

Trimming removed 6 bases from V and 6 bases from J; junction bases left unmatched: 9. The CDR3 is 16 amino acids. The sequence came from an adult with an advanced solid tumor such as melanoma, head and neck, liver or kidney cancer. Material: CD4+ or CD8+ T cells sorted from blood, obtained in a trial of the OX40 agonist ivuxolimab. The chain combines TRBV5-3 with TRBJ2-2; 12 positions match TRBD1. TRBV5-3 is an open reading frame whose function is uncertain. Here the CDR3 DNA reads TGTGCCAGAACCCCGGTGGGACAGGGGGCTTCCGGGGAGCTGTTTTTT. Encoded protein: CARTPVGQGASGELFF.